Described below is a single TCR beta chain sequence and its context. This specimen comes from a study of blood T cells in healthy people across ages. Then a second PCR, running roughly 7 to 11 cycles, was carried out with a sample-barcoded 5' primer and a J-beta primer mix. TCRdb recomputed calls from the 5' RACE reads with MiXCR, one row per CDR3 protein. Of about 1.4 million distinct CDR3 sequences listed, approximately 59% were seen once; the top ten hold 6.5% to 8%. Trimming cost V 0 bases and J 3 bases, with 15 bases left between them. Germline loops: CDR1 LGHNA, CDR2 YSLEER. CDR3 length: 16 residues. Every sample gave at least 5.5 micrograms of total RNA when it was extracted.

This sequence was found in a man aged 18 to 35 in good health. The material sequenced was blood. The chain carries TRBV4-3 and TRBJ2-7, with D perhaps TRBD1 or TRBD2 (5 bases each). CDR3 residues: CASSQDLGGTGYEQYF. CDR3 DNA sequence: TGCGCCAGCAGCCAAGATCTTGGGGGAACCGGCTACGAGCAGTACTTC.